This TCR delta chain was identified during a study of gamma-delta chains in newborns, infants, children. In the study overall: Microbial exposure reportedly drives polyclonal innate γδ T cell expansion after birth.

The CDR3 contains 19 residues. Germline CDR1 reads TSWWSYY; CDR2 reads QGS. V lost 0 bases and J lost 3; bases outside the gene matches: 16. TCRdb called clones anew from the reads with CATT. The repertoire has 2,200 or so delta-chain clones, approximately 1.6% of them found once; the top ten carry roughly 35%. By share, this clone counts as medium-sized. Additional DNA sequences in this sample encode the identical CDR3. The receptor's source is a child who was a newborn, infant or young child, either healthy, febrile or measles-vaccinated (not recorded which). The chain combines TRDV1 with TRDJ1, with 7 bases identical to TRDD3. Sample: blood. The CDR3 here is CALGELKGSRLGSPDKLIF. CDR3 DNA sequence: TGTGCTCTTGGGGAACTTAAAGGGTCGCGACTGGGGTCCCCCGATAAACTCATCTTT.